The entry below describes one T cell receptor (beta chain). This CDR3 is 13 amino acids long. V dropped 6 bases and J dropped 2 bases, with 10 bases sitting between them. These data come from a study of blood T cells in healthy people across ages. A second roughly 7 to 11 cycle PCR used barcoded and J-beta primers. At least 3 million CDR3-containing paired-end reads were obtained per sample. Each CDR3 protein gets one entry after TCRdb re-called the 5' RACE reads with MiXCR. The table has 660,000 or so distinct CDR3 sequences, around three fifths seen once; the top ten hold 30% to 45%. The chain links TRBV12-3 or TRBV12-4 to TRBJ1-2; TRBD1 might be the D (5 bases). This clonotype was obtained from a man between 60 and 75 years old in good health. The sequenced sample was blood. The CDR3 sequence: CASRGTGNYGYTF. CDR3 in DNA: TGTGCCAGCAGAGGGACGGGAAACTATGGCTACACCTTC.